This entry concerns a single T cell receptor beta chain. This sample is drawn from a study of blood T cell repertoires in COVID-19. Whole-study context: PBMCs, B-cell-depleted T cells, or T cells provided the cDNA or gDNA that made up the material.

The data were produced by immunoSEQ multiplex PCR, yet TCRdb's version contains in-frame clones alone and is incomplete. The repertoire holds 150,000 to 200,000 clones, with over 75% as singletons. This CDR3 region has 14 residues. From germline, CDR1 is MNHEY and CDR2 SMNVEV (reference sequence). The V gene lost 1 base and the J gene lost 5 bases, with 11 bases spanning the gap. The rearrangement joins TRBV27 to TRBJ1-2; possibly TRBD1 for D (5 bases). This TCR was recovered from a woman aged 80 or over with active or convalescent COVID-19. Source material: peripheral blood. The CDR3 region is CASSLYQGRYGYTF. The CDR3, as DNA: TGTGCCAGCAGTTTATATCAGGGAAGGTATGGCTACACCTTC.